The clone carrying this T cell receptor beta chain was seen a single time. Naive-designated CD8 cells lacked CD45RO, were positively enriched for CCR7, and omitted terminally differentiated effector memory CD45RA+ cells. This sample was included in a study of shared clonotypes between healthy human individuals. Study overall: Plates per donor: three CD4 naive, three CD4 memory, two CD8 naive, one CD8 memory.

Template for every sorted-subset replicate PCR totaled about 200 ng DNA, 25,000 to 35,000 T cell genomes. Clones were sequenced by immunoSEQ multiplex PCR, and TCRdb holds only the in-frame ones, with some missing. The sample consists of fewer than 800,000 clones, approximately 90% of them appearing once. Germline assignment: CDR1 SEHNR and CDR2 FQNEAQ (reference sequence). The CDR3 covers 11 residues. Trimming took 4 bases from V and 5 from J, leaving 6 bases between them. Input material: naive CD8+ T cells sorted from blood. The source is a man aged 25 to 45 in good health. J is TRBJ2-7 and V is TRBV7-9, with D perhaps TRBD1 (5 bases). The DNA for the CDR3 is TGTGCCAGCAGCTCAGGGAACGAGCAGTACTTC. Translated, it gives CASSSGNEQYF.